The sequence of this T cell receptor beta chain was determined in a study of beta chain features in type 1 diabetes. Study background: Summed over all samples, the examined sorted cells came to fewer than 120 million.

Overall study findings and caveats: Among patients, naive, central memory and Treg TCRB repertoires appeared more similar than among healthy donors.

Since all of the isolated RNA was reverse transcribed, expressed TCRB transcripts were what got sequenced. Profiled with immunoSEQ multiplex PCR; TCRdb holds only in-frame clones, not every one. The table records about 410,000 clones, 14% of them present only once. The germline V and J ends were trimmed by 1 base and 1 base, with 8 bases remaining between them. Per the germline V gene, CDR1 is SGHTA and CDR2 is FQGNSA. This CDR3 has 15 amino acids. This clone turned up a few times. Its antigen is not identified. In the same sample, other DNA sequences code for this CDR3. This rearrangement joins TRBV7-2 to TRBJ1-5; tentative D call: TRBD1 (5 bases). This clonotype was obtained from a man under 40 in good health. Sample: naive CD4+ T cells from blood. For the CDR3, the DNA is TGTGCCAGCAGCTTAGGGGGCAGAAGCAATCAGCCCCAGCATTTT. Amino acid sequence: CASSLGGRSNQPQHF.